What follows is one TCR beta chain and its context. There are 14 residues in the CDR3. V was cut by 6 bases and J by 4 bases, with 16 bases left in between. The germline V gene encodes CDR1 MNHEY and CDR2 SMNVEV (reference sequence). A second about 7 to 12 cycle PCR used barcoded and J-beta primers. TCRdb used MiXCR to reprocess the 5' RACE reads, holding one entry per CDR3 protein. This table has 650,000 to 1,000,000 distinct CDR3 sequences, roughly 34% appearing once. The entry originates in a study of blood T cells in healthy people across ages. The rearrangement uses TRBV27 and TRBJ2-7; maybe TRBD1 (6 bases). The source material was blood. The TCR originated in a man between 18 and 35 years old in good health. In nucleotides, the CDR3 is TGTGCCAGCAGGATCGAGGGACAACTATACGAGCAGTACTTC. Its translation: CASRIEGQLYEQYF.